This T cell receptor beta chain came from a study of blood T cell repertoires in COVID-19. At the level of the study: The United States, Italy and Spain were the sources of the acute and convalescent COVID-19 samples.

TCRdb's table, derived via immunoSEQ multiplex PCR, lists solely in-frame clones and lacks some. Of a few hundred thousand clones listed, 80% to 85% are singletons. Trimming took 7 bases from V and 6 from J, leaving 19 bases between them. Germline-derived CDR1 and CDR2 are MDHEN and SYDVKM. This CDR3 is built from 15 residues. This receptor was identified in a man in his 60s with acute or convalescent COVID-19. This sequence joins TRBV28 and TRBJ1-5; weak D call: TRBD1 (5 bases). The sample consisted of peripheral blood. The DNA of the CDR3 is TGTGCCAGCACCCTAACCGGGGGGGAATCTCAGCCCCAGCATTTT. Translated: CASTLTGGESQPQHF.